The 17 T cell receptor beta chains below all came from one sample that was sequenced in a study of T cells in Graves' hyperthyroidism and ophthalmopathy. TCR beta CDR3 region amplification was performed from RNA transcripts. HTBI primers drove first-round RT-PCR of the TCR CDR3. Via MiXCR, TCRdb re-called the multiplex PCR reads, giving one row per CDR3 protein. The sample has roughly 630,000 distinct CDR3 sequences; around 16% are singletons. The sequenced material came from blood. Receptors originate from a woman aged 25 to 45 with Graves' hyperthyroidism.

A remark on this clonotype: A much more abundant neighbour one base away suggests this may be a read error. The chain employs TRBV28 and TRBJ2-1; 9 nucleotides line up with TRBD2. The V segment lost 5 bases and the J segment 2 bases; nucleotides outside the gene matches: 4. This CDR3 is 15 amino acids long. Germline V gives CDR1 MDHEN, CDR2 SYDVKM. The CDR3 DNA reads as TGTGCCAGCAGTCCTAGCGGGATAACCTACAATGAGCAGTTCTTC. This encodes CASSPSGITYNEQFF.

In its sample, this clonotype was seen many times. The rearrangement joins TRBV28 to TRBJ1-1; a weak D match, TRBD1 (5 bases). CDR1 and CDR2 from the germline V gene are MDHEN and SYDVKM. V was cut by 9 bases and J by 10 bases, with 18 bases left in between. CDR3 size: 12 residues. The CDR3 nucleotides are TGTGCCAGTTCCCCCGCCGGACACGTAGCTTTCTTT. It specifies CASSPAGHVAFF.

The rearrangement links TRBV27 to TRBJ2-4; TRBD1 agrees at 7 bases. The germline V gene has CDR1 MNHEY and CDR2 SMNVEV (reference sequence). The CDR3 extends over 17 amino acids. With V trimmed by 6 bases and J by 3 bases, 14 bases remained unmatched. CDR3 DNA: TGTGCCAGCAGCGGTACAGGGGTAACGGGTCTCAAAAACATTCAGTACTTC. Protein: CASSGTGVTGLKNIQYF.

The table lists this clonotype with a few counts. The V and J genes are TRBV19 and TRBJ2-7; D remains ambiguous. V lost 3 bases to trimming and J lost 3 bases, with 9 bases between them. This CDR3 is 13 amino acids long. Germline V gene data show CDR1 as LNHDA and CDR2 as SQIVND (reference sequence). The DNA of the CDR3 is TGTGCCAGTAGTATGGACGTGCACTACGAGCAGTACTTC. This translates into CASSMDVHYEQYF.

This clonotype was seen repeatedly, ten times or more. CDR3 sequence (DNA): TGTGCCAGCAGCCCCGGGACAGGACAGGCGTACGAGCAGTACTTC. Its translation is CASSPGTGQAYEQYF. This rearrangement joins TRBV7-2 to TRBJ2-7; 8 bases fit TRBD1. The CDR3 is 15 residues long. Germline lookup yields CDR1 SGHTA and CDR2 FQGNSA. Trimming took 5 bases from V and 4 from J; bases not matched to a gene: 10.

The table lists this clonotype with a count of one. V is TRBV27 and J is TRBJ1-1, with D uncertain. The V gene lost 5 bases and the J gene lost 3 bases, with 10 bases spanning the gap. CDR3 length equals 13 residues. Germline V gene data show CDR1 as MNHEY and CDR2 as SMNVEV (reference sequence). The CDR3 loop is CASSASVDTEAFF. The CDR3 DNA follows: TGTGCCAGCAGTGCATCGGTGGACACTGAAGCTTTCTTT.

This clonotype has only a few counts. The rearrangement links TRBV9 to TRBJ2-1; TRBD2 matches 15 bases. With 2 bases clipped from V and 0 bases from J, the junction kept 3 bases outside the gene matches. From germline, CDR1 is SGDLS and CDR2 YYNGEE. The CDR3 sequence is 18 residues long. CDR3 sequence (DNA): TGTGCCAGCAGCGTGGGACTAGCGGGGGGAGACTCCTACAATGAGCAGTTCTTC. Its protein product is CASSVGLAGGDSYNEQFF.

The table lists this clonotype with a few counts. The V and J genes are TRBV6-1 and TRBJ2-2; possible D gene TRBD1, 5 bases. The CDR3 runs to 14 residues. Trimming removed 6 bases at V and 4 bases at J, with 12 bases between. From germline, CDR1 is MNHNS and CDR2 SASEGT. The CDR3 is CASRRQLLTGELFF. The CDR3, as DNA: TGTGCCAGCAGACGACAGCTTCTCACCGGGGAGCTGTTTTTT.

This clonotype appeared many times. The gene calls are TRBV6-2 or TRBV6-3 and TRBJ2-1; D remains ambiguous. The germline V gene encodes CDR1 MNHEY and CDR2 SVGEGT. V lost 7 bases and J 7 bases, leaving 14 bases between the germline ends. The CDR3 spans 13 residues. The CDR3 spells CASTSPTVNEQFF. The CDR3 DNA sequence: TGTGCCAGCACGTCCCCGACGGTAAATGAGCAGTTCTTC.

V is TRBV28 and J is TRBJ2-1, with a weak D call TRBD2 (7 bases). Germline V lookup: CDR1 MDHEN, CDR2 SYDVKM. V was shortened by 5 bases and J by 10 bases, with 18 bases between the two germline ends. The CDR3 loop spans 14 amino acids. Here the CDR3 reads CASSQRGGRYEQFF. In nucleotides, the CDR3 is TGTGCCAGCAGTCAAAGGGGGGGCCGCTACGAGCAGTTCTTC.

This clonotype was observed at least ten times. The CDR3 nucleotides read TGTGCCAGCAGGAAAGAGGAGACCCAGTACTTC. Residues: CASRKEETQYF. The chain links TRBV18 to TRBJ2-5; no reliable D call. V was shortened by 8 bases and J by 5 bases, with 9 bases between the two germline ends. There are 11 residues in the CDR3. Germline V gene data show CDR1 as KGHSH and CDR2 as LQKENI.

The CDR3 bases are TGTGCCAGCAGCCCCCGGGCCCCCTCTGGAGATACGCAGTATTTT. This sequence encodes CASSPRAPSGDTQYF. The V gene is TRBV7-9, the J gene TRBJ2-3, with no clear D. The V gene's germline CDR1 is SEHNR and CDR2 FQNEAQ (reference sequence). The V end was cut by 5 bases, the J end by 5 bases, with 17 bases between. The length of the CDR3 is 15 residues.

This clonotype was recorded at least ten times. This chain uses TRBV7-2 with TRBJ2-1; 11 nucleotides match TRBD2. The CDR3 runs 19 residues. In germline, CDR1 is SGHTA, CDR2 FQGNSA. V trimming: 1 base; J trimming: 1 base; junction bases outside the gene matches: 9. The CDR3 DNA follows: TGTGCCAGCAGCTTAGGCCCCGGGACTAGCGGAGCTTCCTACAATGAGCAGTTCTTC. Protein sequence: CASSLGPGTSGASYNEQFF.

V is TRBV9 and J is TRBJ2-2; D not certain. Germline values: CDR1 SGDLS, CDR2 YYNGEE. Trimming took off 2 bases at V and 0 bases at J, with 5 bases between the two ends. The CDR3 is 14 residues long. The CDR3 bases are TGTGCCAGCAGCGTGACACCGAACACCGGGGAGCTGTTTTTT. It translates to CASSVTPNTGELFF. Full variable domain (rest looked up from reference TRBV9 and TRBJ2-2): DSGVTQTPKHLITATGQRVTLRCSPRSGDLSVYWYQQSLDQGLQFLIQYYNGEERAKGNILERFSAQQFPDLHSELNLSSLELGDSALYFCASSVTPNTGELFFGEGSRLTVL.

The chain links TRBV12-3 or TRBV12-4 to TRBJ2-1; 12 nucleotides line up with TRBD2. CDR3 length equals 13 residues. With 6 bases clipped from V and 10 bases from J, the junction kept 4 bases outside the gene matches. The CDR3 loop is CASRSTSGREQFF. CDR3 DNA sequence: TGTGCCAGCAGATCAACTAGCGGGAGGGAGCAGTTCTTC.

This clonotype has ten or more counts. CDR3 coding DNA: TGTGCCTGGAGTCACGGACAGGGGGCTTACGAGCAGTACTTC. It encodes CAWSHGQGAYEQYF. The J gene is TRBJ2-7, the V gene TRBV30, with TRBD1 matching 11 bases. V trimming: 2 bases; J trimming: 4 bases; junction bases outside the gene matches: 4. The germline CDR1 and CDR2 sequences are GTSNPN and SVGIG (reference sequence). The CDR3 has 14 amino acids.

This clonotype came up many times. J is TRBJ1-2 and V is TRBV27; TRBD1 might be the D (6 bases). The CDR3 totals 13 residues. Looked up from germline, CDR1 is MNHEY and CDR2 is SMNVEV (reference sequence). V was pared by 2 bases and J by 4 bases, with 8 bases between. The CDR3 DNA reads TGTGCCAGCAGTTTAAAGGGGGGCTATGGCTACACCTTC. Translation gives CASSLKGGYGYTF.